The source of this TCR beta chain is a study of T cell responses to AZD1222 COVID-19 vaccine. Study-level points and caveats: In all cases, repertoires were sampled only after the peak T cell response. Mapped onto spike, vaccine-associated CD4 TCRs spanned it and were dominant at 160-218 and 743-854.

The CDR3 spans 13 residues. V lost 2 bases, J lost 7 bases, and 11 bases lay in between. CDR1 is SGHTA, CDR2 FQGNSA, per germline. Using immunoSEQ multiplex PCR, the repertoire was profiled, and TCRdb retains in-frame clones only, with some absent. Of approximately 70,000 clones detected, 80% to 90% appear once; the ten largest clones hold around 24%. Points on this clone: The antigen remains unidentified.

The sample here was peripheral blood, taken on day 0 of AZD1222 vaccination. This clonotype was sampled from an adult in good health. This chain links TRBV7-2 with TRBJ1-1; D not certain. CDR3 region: CASSLTVWGEAFF. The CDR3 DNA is TGTGCCAGCAGCTTAACGGTTTGGGGTGAAGCTTTCTTT.